The 20 T cell receptor beta chains listed next were all sequenced from one sample in a study of T cell responses to AZD1222 COVID-19 vaccine. Method: immunoSEQ multiplex PCR; TCRdb's copy keeps in-frame clones and lacks some. Among over 130,000 clones listed, roughly 93% were seen once. The sequenced sample was peripheral blood, obtained 28 days after the second AZD1222 dose. All receptors come from an adult who received the AZD1222 COVID-19 vaccine.

V and J are TRBV19 and TRBJ2-7; a weak D match, TRBD1 (7 bases). CDR1 and CDR2 (germline): LNHDA, SQIVND (reference sequence). Trimming pared 5 bases from V and 2 bases from J, leaving 10 bases between. The CDR3 length is 13 residues. For the CDR3, the DNA is TGTGCCAGTAGTGGCGGGACAGCCTACGAGCAGTACTTC. It translates to CASSGGTAYEQYF.

V usage is TRBV7-2 and J usage is TRBJ1-5, with TRBD1 identical over 10 bases. Germline trimming cut 1 base from V and 9 bases from J; bases unmatched to any gene: 3. Germline CDR1 and CDR2: SGHTA and FQGNSA. This CDR3 has 14 amino acids. CDR3 DNA sequence: TGTGCCAGCAGCTTAGGACAGGGGGCGCGGCCCCAGCATTTT. Its translation: CASSLGQGARPQHF. The whole variable domain, filled in from reference TRBV7-2 and TRBJ1-5, reads GAGVSQSPSNKVTEKGKDVELRCDPISGHTALYWYRQSLGQGLEFLIYFQGNSAPDKSGLPSDRFSAERTGGSVSTLTIQRTQQEDSAVYLCASSLGQGARPQHFGDGTRLSIL.

This clone was recorded once. The chain carries TRBV6-6 and TRBJ1-1, with 8 bases matching TRBD1. This CDR3 is built from 16 residues. V was clipped by 2 bases and J by 1 base; unmatched bases: 6. CDR1 and CDR2 from the germline V gene are MNHNY and SVGAGI (reference sequence). The CDR3 loop is CASSYPGQGRNTEAFF. Here the CDR3 DNA reads TGTGCCAGCAGTTACCCCGGACAGGGTAGGAACACTGAAGCTTTCTTT.

Concerning this clone: At the DNA level, this CDR3 is encoded by other sequences in the same sample as well. The V and J genes are TRBV7-3 and TRBJ1-2; 10 nucleotides line up with TRBD1. CDR3 length equals 15 residues. Germline V gives CDR1 SGHTA, CDR2 FQGTGA. The V segment lost 0 bases and the J segment 3 bases; nucleotides outside the gene matches: 1. CDR3 residues: CASSLTGTGDYGYTF. CDR3 bases: TGTGCCAGCAGCTTAACGGGGACAGGGGACTATGGCTACACCTTC.

This clone has only one observation. This rearrangement joins TRBV5-1 to TRBJ2-1; D is ambiguous. V shed 4 bases and J shed 7 bases, with 6 bases lying between them. Germline V lookup: CDR1 SGHRS, CDR2 YFSETQ. This CDR3 is built from 11 residues. CDR3 bases: TGCGCCAGCAGCCCAAGTAATGAGCAGTTCTTC. This encodes CASSPSNEQFF.

The CDR3 region is CASTWNSYGYTF. In nucleotides, the CDR3 is TGTGCCAGTACGTGGAATTCCTATGGCTACACCTTC. The chain is built from TRBV19 and TRBJ1-2; D remains unclear. Trimming left V 7 bases short and J 4 bases short, with 10 bases between. This CDR3 spans 12 amino acids. Looked up from germline, CDR1 is LNHDA and CDR2 is SQIVND (reference sequence).

V gene TRBV28 combines with J gene TRBJ1-2; D is unclear. In germline, CDR1 is MDHEN, CDR2 SYDVKM. The V and J ends lost 3 bases and 6 bases respectively, with 5 bases between them. The CDR3 runs 11 residues. The CDR3 region has the DNA TGTGCCAGCAGTTTTCCTCATGGCTACACCTTC. This codes for CASSFPHGYTF.

This chain links TRBV4-1 with TRBJ1-5; no clear D gene. This CDR3 spans 15 amino acids. Germline values: CDR1 MGHRA, CDR2 YSYEKL. The V end lost 0 bases, the J end lost 0 bases, and 6 bases lay between the germline ends. CDR3: CASSQDVDSNQPQHF. The CDR3 DNA reads as TGCGCCAGCAGCCAAGATGTGGATAGCAATCAGCCCCAGCATTTT.

The chain joins TRBV7-2 to TRBJ2-3, with 10 bases aligning to TRBD2. This CDR3 has 18 amino acids. Unmatched junction bases numbered 12, after V lost 6 bases and J lost 0 bases. Germline CDR1 is SGHTA and CDR2 is FQGNSA. The CDR3 spells CASRPPASGGLSTDTQYF. In DNA, the CDR3 is TGTGCCAGCAGACCCCCGGCTAGCGGGGGCCTTAGCACAGATACGCAGTATTTT.

DNA for the CDR3: TGTGCCAGCCAGATGGGACAGAGGGGTCGGCCCCAGCATTTT. It encodes CASQMGQRGRPQHF. V gene TRBV6-5 combines with J gene TRBJ1-5, with 7 bases matching TRBD1. Germline lookup yields CDR1 MNHEY and CDR2 SVGAGI. The CDR3 sequence is 14 residues long. Trimming at V came to 8 bases and at J to 9 bases, leaving 13 bases not matched to a gene.

The chain links TRBV7-2 to TRBJ1-3; D is uncertain. V lost 1 base, J lost 3 bases, and 7 bases lay in between. The CDR3 has 14 amino acids. CDR1 and CDR2 from the germline V gene are SGHTA and FQGNSA. CDR3 nucleotides: TGTGCCAGCAGCTTAGTGGAGGATGGAAACACCATATATTTT. Protein: CASSLVEDGNTIYF.

The chain joins TRBV14 to TRBJ2-4, with TRBD2 matching over 7 bases. The germline V gene encodes CDR1 SGHDN and CDR2 FVKESK. The CDR3 is 21 residues long. J lost 0 bases, V lost 4 bases, and 21 bases had no gene match. The CDR3 coding sequence is TGTGCCAGCAGCCGGGGGGAGGGGAAAGGTGGACCTCCACTAGCCAAAAACATTCAGTACTTC. It is translated as CASSRGEGKGGPPLAKNIQYF.

The chain uses TRBV7-2 and TRBJ1-4, with 9 bases aligning to TRBD1. Germline V CDR1 and CDR2: SGHTA, FQGNSA. V was clipped by 2 bases and J by 8 bases; unmatched bases: 9. This CDR3 is built from 16 residues. CDR3: CASSLLGTGIGEKLFF. DNA for the CDR3: TGTGCCAGCAGCTTACTTGGGACAGGGATTGGAGAAAAACTGTTTTTT. The full variable domain, its missing parts supplied by reference TRBV7-2 and TRBJ1-4, is GAGVSQSPSNKVTEKGKDVELRCDPISGHTALYWYRQSLGQGLEFLIYFQGNSAPDKSGLPSDRFSAERTGGSVSTLTIQRTQQEDSAVYLCASSLLGTGIGEKLFFGSGTQLSVL.

This chain connects TRBV18 to TRBJ1-5, with D possibly matching TRBD1 (6 bases). Trimming stripped 2 bases from V and 5 bases from J, with 10 bases between. Germline lookup yields CDR1 KGHSH and CDR2 LQKENI. The CDR3 is 14 amino acids. The CDR3 DNA sequence: TGTGCCAGCTCACCAGAACAGGGCTATCAGCCCCAGCATTTT. Protein sequence: CASSPEQGYQPQHF.

This sequence joins TRBV5-4 and TRBJ2-7; either TRBD1 or TRBD2 may supply D (5 bases each). The CDR3 covers 17 residues. The germline gives CDR1 SGHNT, CDR2 YYREEE (reference sequence). V lost 3 bases, J lost 0 bases, and 19 bases lay in between. The CDR3 bases are TGTGCCAGCAGCTCGGACGGGGCCCCCCCTAGCTCCTACGAGCAGTACGTC. Translating gives CASSSDGAPPSSYEQYV.

Written as DNA, the CDR3 is TGTGCCAGCAGTATCGGGGACCCCTTGAAAGCTTTCTTT. Translated, it gives CASSIGDPLKAFF. The chain has TRBV28 and TRBJ1-1; D perhaps matches TRBD1 (5 bases). Trimming left V 5 bases short and J 9 bases short, with 16 bases between. The CDR3 is made up of 13 amino acids. Germline CDR1 and CDR2: MDHEN and SYDVKM. The full variable domain, completed using reference TRBV28 and TRBJ1-1, is DVKVTQSSRYLVKRTGEKVFLECVQDMDHENMFWYRQDPGLGLRLIYFSYDVKMKEKGDIPEGYSVSREKKERFSLILESASTNQTSMYLCASSIGDPLKAFFGQGTRLTVV.

The count of this clone is one. The V call is TRBV6-6, the J call TRBJ1-2; D is undetermined. V was trimmed by 2 bases and J by 4 bases, leaving 11 bases between them. Germline V gives CDR1 MNHNY, CDR2 SVGAGI (reference sequence). CDR3 length: 14 amino acids. The CDR3 spells CASSYGQSVYGYTF. The CDR3, as DNA: TGTGCCAGCAGTTACGGCCAGAGCGTCTATGGCTACACCTTC.

The rearrangement uses TRBV30 and TRBJ1-2, with D possibly TRBD1 on 6 matching bases. The germline V and J ends were trimmed by 4 bases and 2 bases, with 8 bases remaining between them. Germline V lookup: CDR1 GTSNPN, CDR2 SVGIG (reference sequence). This CDR3 has 12 amino acids. The CDR3 sequence: CAWTGANYGYTF. The DNA for the CDR3 is TGTGCCTGGACAGGGGCCAACTATGGCTACACCTTC.

The CDR3 spells CASSPYGGGYTF. CDR3 sequence (DNA): TGTGCCAGCAGCCCCTACGGGGGGGGCTACACCTTC. The chain has TRBV3-1 (or the pseudogene TRBV3-2) and TRBJ1-2; D is possibly TRBD1 (5 bases). The CDR3 spans 12 residues. The germline V gene encodes CDR1 LGHDT and CDR2 YNNKEL (reference sequence). Trimming took off 4 bases at V and 8 bases at J, with 11 bases between the two ends.

The chain recombines TRBV19 with TRBJ1-1; D gene ambiguous. The V gene lost 5 bases and the J gene lost 6 bases, with 13 bases spanning the gap. CDR3 length equals 13 residues. Per germline, CDR1 LNHDA and CDR2 SQIVND (reference sequence). The DNA of the CDR3 is TGTGCCAGTAGTGGCTCCGGTGGACCTGAAGCTTTCTTT. This gives the protein CASSGSGGPEAFF.